This T cell receptor (beta chain) stems from a study of shared T cell receptors in the human thymus. The germline V and J ends were trimmed by 5 bases and 8 bases, with 24 bases remaining between them. Germline V gene lookup returns CDR1 LNHNV and CDR2 YYDKDF (reference sequence). The CDR3 length is 17 residues. Profiling relied on immunoSEQ multiplex PCR, and the TCRdb table lists in-frame clones only, not all of them. Of roughly 660,000 clones in the sample, around 89% were seen once. These sequences were also reported in another study, on human thymus T cells. This second report adds: Resections from corrective heart surgery provided thymus tissue. Thymic and blood repertoires appeared to display a bias in their usage of V and J genes.

Material for sequencing was thymocytes. This chain joins TRBV15 and TRBJ2-2; perhaps TRBD2 as D (6 bases). This sequence was found in a boy less than two years old with a congenital heart defect. The CDR3 coding sequence is TGTGCCACCAGCGGCAGAGAGACTCTCCCCGGAGGGGGGGAGCTGTTTTTT. It codes for CATSGRETLPGGGELFF. Full variable domain (remainder filled in from reference TRBV15 and TRBJ2-2): DAMVIQNPRYQVTQFGKPVTLSCSQTLNHNVMYWYQQKSSQAPKLLFHYYDKDFNNEADTPDNFQSRRPNTSFCFLDIRSPGLGDTAMYLCATSGRETLPGGGELFFGEGSRLTVL.